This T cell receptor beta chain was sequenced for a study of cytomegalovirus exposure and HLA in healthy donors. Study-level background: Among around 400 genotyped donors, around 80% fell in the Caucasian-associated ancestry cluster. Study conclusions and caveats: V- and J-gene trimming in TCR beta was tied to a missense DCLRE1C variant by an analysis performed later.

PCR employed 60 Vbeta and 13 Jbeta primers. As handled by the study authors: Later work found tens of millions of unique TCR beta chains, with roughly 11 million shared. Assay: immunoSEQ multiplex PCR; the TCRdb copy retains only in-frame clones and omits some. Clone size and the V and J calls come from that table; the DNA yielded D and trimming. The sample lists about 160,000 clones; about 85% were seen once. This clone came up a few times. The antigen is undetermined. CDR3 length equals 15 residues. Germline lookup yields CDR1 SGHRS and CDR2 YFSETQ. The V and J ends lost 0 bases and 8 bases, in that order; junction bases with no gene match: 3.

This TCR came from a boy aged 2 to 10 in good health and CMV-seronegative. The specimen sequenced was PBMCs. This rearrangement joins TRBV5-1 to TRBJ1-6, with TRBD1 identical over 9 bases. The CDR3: CASSLGQGGDSPLHF. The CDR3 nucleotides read TGCGCCAGCAGCTTGGGACAGGGGGGGGATTCACCCCTCCACTTT.